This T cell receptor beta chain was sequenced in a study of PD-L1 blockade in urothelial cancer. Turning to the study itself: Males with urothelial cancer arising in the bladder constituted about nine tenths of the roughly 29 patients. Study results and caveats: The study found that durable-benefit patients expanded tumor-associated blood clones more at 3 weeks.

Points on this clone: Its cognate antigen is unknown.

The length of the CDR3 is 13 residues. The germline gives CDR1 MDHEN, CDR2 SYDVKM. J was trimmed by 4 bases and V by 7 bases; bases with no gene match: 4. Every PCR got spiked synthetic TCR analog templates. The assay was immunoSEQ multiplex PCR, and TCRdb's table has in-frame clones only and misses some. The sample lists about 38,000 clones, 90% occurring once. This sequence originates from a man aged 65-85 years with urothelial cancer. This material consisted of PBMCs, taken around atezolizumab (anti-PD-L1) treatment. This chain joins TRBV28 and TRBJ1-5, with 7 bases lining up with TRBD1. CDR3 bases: TGTGCCAGCACCGAGACAGGGAATCAGCCCCAGCATTTT. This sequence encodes CASTETGNQPQHF.